The clone carrying this T cell receptor (beta chain) was observed many times. Its antigen is still unknown. V was pared by 3 bases and J by 5 bases, with 4 bases between. Germline V gene sequence: CDR1 SNHLY, CDR2 FYNNEI. The CDR3 consists of 11 residues. This specimen belongs to a study of T-cell memory formation after mild COVID-19. Study in general: Clusters were largely donor specific. Study findings and constraints: Shrinking CD4+ clones were chiefly CM and EM; CD8+ ones were chiefly EMRA.

MiXCR, run by TCRdb on the 5' RACE reads, gives a single entry per CDR3 protein. This sample has about 400,000 distinct CDR3 sequences, with more than 20% found just once. The sequence derives from an adult woman who had mild COVID-19 (a few samples of this study predate the infection). Cell type and time point are not known. Sequenced: PBMCs or a T cell subset sorted from them (not recorded which). This chain joins TRBV2 and TRBJ1-2, with D hard to call. CDR3 region: CASSEGYGYTF. CDR3 coding DNA: TGTGCCAGCAGTGAGGGGTATGGCTACACCTTC.